This TCR beta chain stems from a study of Ad26.COV2.S vaccination and SARS-CoV-2 variants. Study-wide context: Within the COV1001 Ad26.COV2.S trial arm, the donor was enrolled.

From germline, CDR1 is WSHSY and CDR2 SAAADI. The length of the CDR3 is 14 residues. The J segment lost 8 bases and the V segment lost 8 bases, leaving 9 bases of the junction unmatched. Sequenced by immunoSEQ multiplex PCR; TCRdb stores in-frame clones only, minus some. The sample includes about 440,000 clones, about 83% of them seen just once. Treatment here: some 20 received Ad26.COV2.S at low or high dose, single or two shots; about 5 received placebo; per-sample allocation not given. The samples were gathered on day 63 after the first injection of vaccine or placebo. Participants' vaccine, an Ad26 vector, delivered Wuhan-strain SARS-CoV-2 spike.

The rearrangement joins TRBV10-2 to TRBJ2-1; 10 nucleotides line up with TRBD2. This specimen consisted of peripheral blood, obtained in a trial of Ad26.COV2.S vaccine versus placebo. The receptor was derived from a person between 18 and 65 years old who received the Ad26.COV2.S COVID-19 vaccine or a placebo. The CDR3 sequence: CASDLAGVGDEQFF. As DNA, the CDR3 is TGCGCCAGCGACCTAGCGGGAGTAGGGGATGAGCAGTTCTTC.